The rows below give T cell receptor beta chains drawn from one sample of a study of immune heterogeneity within non-small cell lung tumors. TCRdb re-derived calls from the multiplex PCR reads in MiXCR, one entry per CDR3 protein. This table has about 21,000 distinct CDR3 sequences, around 30% appearing once. Sequences were obtained from lung tumor tissue. The receptor source for this set is a man in his forties or fifties with non-small cell lung cancer. Each CDR3 is given with its conserved first and last residue. The D gene is left open where the match is weak. A row's size may be missing; if present it is once, few, many or a size class.

clone size,J gene,V gene,D gene,CDR3 DNA,CDR3 protein
once,TRBJ2-3,TRBV7-2,-,TGTGCCAGCAGCTTATACCCGGGAGCGCAGGATACACAGTATTTT,CASSLYPGAQDTQYF
few,TRBJ1-1,TRBV7-9,-,TGTGCCAGCAGCTTAGGAATGGACATGAACACTGAAGCTTTCTTT,CASSLGMDMNTEAFF
few,TRBJ2-3,TRBV9,-,TGTGCCAGCAGCGCCCGGCCGAACACAGATACGCAGTATTTT,CASSARPNTDTQYF
many,TRBJ2-7,TRBV12-3/TRBV12-4,-,TGTGCCAGCAGTTTACTGGATTCTTACGAGCAGTACTTC,CASSLLDSYEQYF
-,TRBJ2-5,TRBV3-1,-,TGTGCCAGCAGCCAAGTTCGGCTCAACCCCCCCCGGGAGACCCAGTACTTC,CASSQVRLNPPRETQYF
-,TRBJ2-5,TRBV2,TRBD2,TGTGCCACCAGTGCAGGGAGGGCCGTTGAGACCCAGTACTTC,CATSAGRAVETQYF
many,TRBJ1-5,TRBV7-2,-,TGTGCCAGCAGCTTAGGGGCCCTTGGCAATCAGCCCCAGCATTTT,CASSLGALGNQPQHF
few,TRBJ2-3,TRBV7-6,-,TGTGCCAGCAGCTGGACAGTTACCTCCACAGATACGCAGTATTTT,CASSWTVTSTDTQYF
few,TRBJ1-1,TRBV5-6,-,TGTGCCAGCAGCTTTGTACGGGCTGAGATCACTGAAGCTTTCTTT,CASSFVRAEITEAFF
-,TRBJ2-3,TRBV5-4,TRBD2,TGTGCCAGCAGCTTGGGGGTAGCGGGGGGAACAGATACGCAGTATTTT,CASSLGVAGGTDTQYF
medium-sized,TRBJ2-7,TRBV6-1,TRBD2,TGTGCCAGCAGGAGGCGGGTAACAGGGGTACTAGCGGGAGGCTACGAGCAGTACTTC,CASRRRVTGVLAGGYEQYF
few,TRBJ1-1,TRBV6-1,TRBD1,TGTGCCAGCAGTACATCCCGACAGGGTGGAATCTCTGAAGCTTTCTTT,CASSTSRQGGISEAFF
few,TRBJ2-7,TRBV5-6,-,TGTGCCAGCAGCTTGCGAGGGATTGGGTACGAGCAGTACTTC,CASSLRGIGYEQYF
-,TRBJ1-1,TRBV2,TRBD1,TGTGCCAGCAGGGGGGCGCGGACAGGGTTCAGTGAAGCTTTCTTT,CASRGARTGFSEAFF
once,TRBJ2-1,TRBV11-2,TRBD2,TGTGCCAGCAGCTTCCAGCGGGGGTCCTACAATGAGCAGTTCTTC,CASSFQRGSYNEQFF
few,TRBJ1-2,TRBV5-4,-,TGTGCCAGCAGCTTGGTTGTCCACAGGGAGACCTATGGCTACACCTTC,CASSLVVHRETYGYTF
-,TRBJ1-1,TRBV27,-,TGTGCCAGCACGGGGGCCGGCACTGAAGCTTTCTTT,CASTGAGTEAFF
few,TRBJ1-5,TRBV7-9,-,TGTGCCAGCAGCTCCTTGGGCAATCAGCCCCAGCATTTT,CASSSLGNQPQHF
few,TRBJ2-2,TRBV6-1,TRBD1,TGTGCCAGCAGTCCTACAGGGGGAACCGGGGAGCTGTTTTTT,CASSPTGGTGELFF
-,TRBJ2-4,TRBV6-2/TRBV6-3,-,TGTGCCAGCAGTCTGGACATTCAGTACTTC,CASSLDIQYF
many,TRBJ1-5,TRBV6-1,TRBD1,TGTGCCAGCAGGGCCAATGACAGGGGAATGGATCAGCCCCAGCATTTT,CASRANDRGMDQPQHF
few,TRBJ1-1,TRBV12-3/TRBV12-4,-,TGTGCCAGCAGTTTGGGTCCCCTGAGCACTGAAGCTTTCTTT,CASSLGPLSTEAFF
many,TRBJ1-2,TRBV20-1,-,TGCAGTGCTAGAGAAGCCCTGGGATGGGGCTACACCTTC,CSAREALGWGYTF
-,TRBJ2-2,TRBV5-1,-,TGCGCCAGCAACTTGGGAAATTCGAACACCGGGGAGCTGTTTTTT,CASNLGNSNTGELFF